This TCR beta chain was captured by sequencing in a study of graft-versus-host responses after intestinal transplantation. About the study: Tacrolimus and steroids were given for around three years to all recipients after anti-thymocyte globulin induction. Study-level findings and limits: GvH clones were identified in recipient marrow, with some first appearing in ileum or blood. Early post-transplant HvG declines were associated with peak circulating GvH clone levels.

To note about this clone: The antigen remains unidentified.

Generated by immunoSEQ multiplex PCR, the TCRdb table keeps only in-frame clones and is missing some. The repertoire holds roughly 27,000 clones, with about three quarters as singletons. This CDR3 spans 15 amino acids. Per germline, CDR1 SGHRS and CDR2 YFSETQ. The V end lost 2 bases, the J end lost 5 bases, and 16 bases lay between the germline ends. The authors processed graft tissue to release intraepithelial and lamina propria lymphocytes. Material: ileum tissue, obtained 98 days after intestinal transplantation. V gene TRBV5-1 combines with J gene TRBJ2-5; TRBD1 might be the D (5 bases). The origin of this receptor is a human patient who received an intestinal transplant, so some T cells may come from the graft donor. CDR3 nucleotides: TGCGCCAGCAGCTTCGCCCCGGGCAGGGCCGAGACCCAGTACTTC. Its translation: CASSFAPGRAETQYF.